This T cell receptor beta chain appears in the sequencing data of a study of blood T cell repertoires in COVID-19. Sequenced by immunoSEQ multiplex PCR; TCRdb stores in-frame clones only, minus some. The sample has some 150,000 clones; approximately 80% are singletons. The V end was cut by 4 bases, the J end by 2 bases, with 19 bases between. The CDR3 has 17 residues. Germline V CDR1 and CDR2: SGHRS, YFSETQ. The J gene is TRBJ1-5, the V gene TRBV5-1; D might be TRBD1 (6 bases). The sample consisted of peripheral blood. The sequence came from a woman in her 50s with acute or convalescent COVID-19. The CDR3 is CASSPLGGPVGNQPQHF. CDR3 in DNA: TGCGCCAGCAGCCCTCTGGGGGGGCCGGTGGGCAATCAGCCCCAGCATTTT. The whole variable domain, filled in from reference TRBV5-1 and TRBJ1-5, reads KAGVTQTPRYLIKTRGQQVTLSCSPISGHRSVSWYQQTPGQGLQFLFEYFSETQRNKGNFPGRFSGRQFSNSRSEMNVSTLELGDSALYLCASSPLGGPVGNQPQHFGDGTRLSIL.